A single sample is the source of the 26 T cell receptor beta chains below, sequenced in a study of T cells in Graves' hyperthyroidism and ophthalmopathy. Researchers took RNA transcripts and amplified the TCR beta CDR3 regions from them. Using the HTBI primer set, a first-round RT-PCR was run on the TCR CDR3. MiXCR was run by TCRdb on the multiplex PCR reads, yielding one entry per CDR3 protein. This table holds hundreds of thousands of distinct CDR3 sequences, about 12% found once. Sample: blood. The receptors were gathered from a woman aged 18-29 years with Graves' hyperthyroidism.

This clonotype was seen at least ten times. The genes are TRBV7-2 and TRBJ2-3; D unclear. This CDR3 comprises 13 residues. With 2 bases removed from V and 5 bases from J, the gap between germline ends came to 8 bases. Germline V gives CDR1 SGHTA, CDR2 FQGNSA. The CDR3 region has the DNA TGTGCCAGCAGCTTAATAGTCAGAGATACGCAGTATTTT. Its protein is CASSLIVRDTQYF.

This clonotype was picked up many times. The CDR3 sequence: CASSLGPGLVNTEAFF. CDR3 DNA sequence: TGCGCCAGCAGCTTGGGCCCAGGCTTAGTCAACACTGAAGCTTTCTTT. The chain couples TRBV5-1 to TRBJ1-1; D gene ambiguous. Trimming removed 0 bases from V and 2 bases from J, with 14 bases in between. From germline, CDR1 is SGHRS and CDR2 YFSETQ. The CDR3 loop spans 16 amino acids.

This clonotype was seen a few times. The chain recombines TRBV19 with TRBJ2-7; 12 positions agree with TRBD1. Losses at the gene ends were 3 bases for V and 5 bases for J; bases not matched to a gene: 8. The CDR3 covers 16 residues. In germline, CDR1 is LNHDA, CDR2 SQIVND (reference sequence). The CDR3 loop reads CASSIGQGTGGHEQYF. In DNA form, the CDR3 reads TGTGCCAGTAGTATCGGGCAGGGGACAGGGGGCCACGAGCAGTACTTC.

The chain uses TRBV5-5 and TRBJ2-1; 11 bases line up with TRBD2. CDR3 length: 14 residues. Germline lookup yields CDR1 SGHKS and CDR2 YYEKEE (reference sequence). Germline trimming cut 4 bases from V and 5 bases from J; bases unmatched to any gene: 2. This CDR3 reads CASSIAGGDNEQFF. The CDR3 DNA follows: TGTGCCAGCAGCATAGCGGGGGGGGACAATGAGCAGTTCTTC.

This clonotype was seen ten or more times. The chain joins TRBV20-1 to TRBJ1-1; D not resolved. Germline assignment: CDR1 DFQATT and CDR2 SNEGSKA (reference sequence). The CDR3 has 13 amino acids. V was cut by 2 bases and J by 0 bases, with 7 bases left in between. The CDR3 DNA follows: TGCAGTGCTAGATCGGGTATGAACACTGAAGCTTTCTTT. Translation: CSARSGMNTEAFF.

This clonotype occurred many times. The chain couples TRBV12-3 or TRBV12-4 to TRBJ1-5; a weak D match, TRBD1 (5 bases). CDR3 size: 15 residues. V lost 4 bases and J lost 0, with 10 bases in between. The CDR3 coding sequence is TGTGCCAGCAGTTCCCGTGGGGGTAGCAATCAGCCCCAGCATTTT. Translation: CASSSRGGSNQPQHF.

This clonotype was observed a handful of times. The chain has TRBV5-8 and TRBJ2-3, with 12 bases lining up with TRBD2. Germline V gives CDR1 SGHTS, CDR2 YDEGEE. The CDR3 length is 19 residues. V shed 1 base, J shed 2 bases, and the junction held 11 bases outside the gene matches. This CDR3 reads CASSLWGTGLAGITDTQYF. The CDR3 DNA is TGTGCCAGCAGCTTGTGGGGAACCGGACTAGCGGGAATCACAGATACGCAGTATTTT.

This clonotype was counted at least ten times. This CDR3 reads CASSPVTGGGGDEAFF. Written as DNA, the CDR3 is TGTGCCAGCAGTCCGGTGACAGGGGGCGGTGGGGATGAAGCTTTCTTT. The chain recombines TRBV12-3 or TRBV12-4 with TRBJ1-1; TRBD1 matches at 10 bases. This CDR3 contains 16 residues. V lost 5 bases to trimming and J lost 7 bases; unmatched junction nucleotides: 13.

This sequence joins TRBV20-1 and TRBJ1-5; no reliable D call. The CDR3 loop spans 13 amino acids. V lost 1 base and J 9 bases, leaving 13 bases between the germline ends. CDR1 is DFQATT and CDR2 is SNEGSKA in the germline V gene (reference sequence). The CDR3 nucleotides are TGCAGTGCTAGAGCTAGTTCCATGGGGCCCCAGCATTTT. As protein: CSARASSMGPQHF.

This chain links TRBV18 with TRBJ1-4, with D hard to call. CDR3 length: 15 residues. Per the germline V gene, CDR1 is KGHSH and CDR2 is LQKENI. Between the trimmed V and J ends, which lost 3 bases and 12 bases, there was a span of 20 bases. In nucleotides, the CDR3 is TGTGCCAGCTCACCCGTGGAAGGTACCTTCGCTGAACTGTTTTTT. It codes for CASSPVEGTFAELFF.

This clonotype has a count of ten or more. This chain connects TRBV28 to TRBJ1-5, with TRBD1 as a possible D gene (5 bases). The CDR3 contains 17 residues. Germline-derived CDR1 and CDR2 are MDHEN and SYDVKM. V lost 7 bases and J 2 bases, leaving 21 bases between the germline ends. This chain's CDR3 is CASNDPSAGDGNQPQHF. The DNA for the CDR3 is TGTGCCAGCAACGACCCAAGCGCCGGGGACGGCAATCAGCCCCAGCATTTT. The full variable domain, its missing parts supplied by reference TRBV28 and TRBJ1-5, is DVKVTQSSRYLVKRTGEKVFLECVQDMDHENMFWYRQDPGLGLRLIYFSYDVKMKEKGDIPEGYSVSREKKERFSLILESASTNQTSMYLCASNDPSAGDGNQPQHFGDGTRLSIL.

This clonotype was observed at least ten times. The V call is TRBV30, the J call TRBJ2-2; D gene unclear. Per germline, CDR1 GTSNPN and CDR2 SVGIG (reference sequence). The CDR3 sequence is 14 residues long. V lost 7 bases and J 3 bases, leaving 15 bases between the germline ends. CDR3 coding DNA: TGTGCCTTCCGGGCCCAACTTTACACCGGGGAGCTGTTTTTT. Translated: CAFRAQLYTGELFF. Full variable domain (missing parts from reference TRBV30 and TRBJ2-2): SQTIHQWPATLVQPVGSPLSLECTVEGTSNPNLYWYRQAAGRGLQLLFYSVGIGQISSEVPQNLSASRPQDRQFILSSKKLLLSDSGFYLCAFRAQLYTGELFFGEGSRLTVL.

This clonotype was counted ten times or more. The DNA of the CDR3 is TGTGCCAGCAGCTTAGGTGGCGCCGACAGGGGGCTGTCTTTCGACGAGCAGTACTTC. This translates into CASSLGGADRGLSFDEQYF. The V call is TRBV7-9, the J call TRBJ2-7; TRBD1 matches 10 bases. The CDR3 runs 19 residues. The V gene's germline CDR1 is SEHNR and CDR2 FQNEAQ (reference sequence). The J segment lost 5 bases and the V segment lost 1 base, leaving 17 bases of the junction unmatched.

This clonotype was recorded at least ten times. This CDR3 is CASSSNRERSYNEQFF. CDR3 nucleotides: TGTGCCAGCAGCTCTAACAGGGAGAGGTCCTACAATGAGCAGTTCTTC. The chain recombines TRBV7-9 with TRBJ2-1; D possibly corresponds to TRBD1 (6 bases). The CDR3 loop spans 16 amino acids. The V gene's germline CDR1 is SEHNR and CDR2 FQNEAQ (reference sequence). V lost 4 bases and J 1 base, leaving 14 bases between the germline ends.

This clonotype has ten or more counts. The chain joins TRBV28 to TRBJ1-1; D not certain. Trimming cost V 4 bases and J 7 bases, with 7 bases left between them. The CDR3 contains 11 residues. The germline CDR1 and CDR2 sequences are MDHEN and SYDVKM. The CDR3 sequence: CASSSTNEAFF. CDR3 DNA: TGTGCCAGCAGTTCAACTAATGAAGCTTTCTTT.

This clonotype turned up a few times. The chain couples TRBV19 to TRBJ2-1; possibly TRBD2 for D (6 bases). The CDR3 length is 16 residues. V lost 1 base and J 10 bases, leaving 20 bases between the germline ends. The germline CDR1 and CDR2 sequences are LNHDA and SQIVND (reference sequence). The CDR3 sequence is CASSIALAGRTDEQFF. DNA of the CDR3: TGTGCCAGTAGTATAGCACTAGCCGGACGGACGGACGAGCAGTTCTTC. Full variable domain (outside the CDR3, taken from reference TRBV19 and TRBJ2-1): DGGITQSPKYLFRKEGQNVTLSCEQNLNHDAMYWYRQDPGQGLRLIYYSQIVNDFQKGDIAEGYSVSREKKESFPLTVTSAQKNPTAFYLCASSIALAGRTDEQFFGPGTRLTVL.

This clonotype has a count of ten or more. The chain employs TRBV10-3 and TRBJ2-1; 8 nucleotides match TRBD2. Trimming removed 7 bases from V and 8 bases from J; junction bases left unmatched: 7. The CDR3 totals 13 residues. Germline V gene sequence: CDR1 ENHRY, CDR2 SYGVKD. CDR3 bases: TGTGCCATCACCGAAGGACTAGCCGATGAGCAGTTCTTC. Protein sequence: CAITEGLADEQFF.

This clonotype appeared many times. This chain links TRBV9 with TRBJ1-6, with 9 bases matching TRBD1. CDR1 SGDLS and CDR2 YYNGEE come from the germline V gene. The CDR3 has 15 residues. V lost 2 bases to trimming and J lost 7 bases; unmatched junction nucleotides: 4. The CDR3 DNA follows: TGTGCCAGCAGCGTTACCGGGACAGGGAATTCACCCCTCCACTTT. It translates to CASSVTGTGNSPLHF.

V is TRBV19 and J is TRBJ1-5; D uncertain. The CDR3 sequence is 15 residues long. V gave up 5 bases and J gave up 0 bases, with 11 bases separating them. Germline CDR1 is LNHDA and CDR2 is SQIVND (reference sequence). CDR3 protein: CASSRYGLSNQPQHF. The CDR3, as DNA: TGTGCCAGTAGTCGGTACGGACTTAGCAATCAGCCCCAGCATTTT.

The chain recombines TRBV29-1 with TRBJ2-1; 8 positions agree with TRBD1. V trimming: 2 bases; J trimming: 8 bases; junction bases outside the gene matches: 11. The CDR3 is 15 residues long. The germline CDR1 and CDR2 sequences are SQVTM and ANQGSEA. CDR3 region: CSVELRQGSMYEQFF. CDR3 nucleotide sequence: TGCAGCGTTGAATTGCGACAGGGGTCAATGTATGAGCAGTTCTTC.

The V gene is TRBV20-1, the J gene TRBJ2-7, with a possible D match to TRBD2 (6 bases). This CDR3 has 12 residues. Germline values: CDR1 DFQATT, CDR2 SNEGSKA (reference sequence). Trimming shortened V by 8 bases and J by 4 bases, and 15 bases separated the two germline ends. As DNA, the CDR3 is TGCAGTTATAGCGGACCCGGGTACGAGCAGTACTTC. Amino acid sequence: CSYSGPGYEQYF.

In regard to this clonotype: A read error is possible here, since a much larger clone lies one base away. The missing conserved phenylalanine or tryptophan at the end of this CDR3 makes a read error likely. CDR3 in amino acids: CASSPAGDYGYTL. The CDR3, as DNA: TGTGCCAGCAGTCCGGCAGGAGACTATGGCTACACCCTC. The chain uses TRBV27 and TRBJ1-2; no clear D. The CDR3 has 13 residues. Per the germline V gene, CDR1 is MNHEY and CDR2 is SMNVEV (reference sequence). Trimming took off 5 bases at V and 3 bases at J, with 10 bases between the two ends.

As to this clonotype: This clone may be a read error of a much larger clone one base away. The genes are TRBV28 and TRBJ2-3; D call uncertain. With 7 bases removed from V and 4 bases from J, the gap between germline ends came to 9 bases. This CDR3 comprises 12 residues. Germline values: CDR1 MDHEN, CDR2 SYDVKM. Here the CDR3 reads CASTWAADTQYF. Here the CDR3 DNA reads TGTGCCAGCACGTGGGCGGCAGATACGCAGTATTTT.

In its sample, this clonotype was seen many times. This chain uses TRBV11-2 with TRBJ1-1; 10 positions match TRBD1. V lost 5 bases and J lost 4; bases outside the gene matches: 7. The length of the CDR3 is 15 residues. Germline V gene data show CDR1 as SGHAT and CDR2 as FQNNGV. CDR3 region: CASSPGTGESTEAFF. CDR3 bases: TGTGCCAGCAGCCCAGGGACAGGGGAGAGCACTGAAGCTTTCTTT.

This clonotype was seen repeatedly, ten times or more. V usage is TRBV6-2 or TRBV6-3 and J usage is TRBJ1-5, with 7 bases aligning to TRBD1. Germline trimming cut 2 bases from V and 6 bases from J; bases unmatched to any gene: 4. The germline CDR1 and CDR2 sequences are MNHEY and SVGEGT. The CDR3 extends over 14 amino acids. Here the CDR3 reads CASSYGRGVQPQHF. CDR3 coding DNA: TGTGCCAGCAGTTACGGCAGGGGGGTTCAGCCCCAGCATTTT.

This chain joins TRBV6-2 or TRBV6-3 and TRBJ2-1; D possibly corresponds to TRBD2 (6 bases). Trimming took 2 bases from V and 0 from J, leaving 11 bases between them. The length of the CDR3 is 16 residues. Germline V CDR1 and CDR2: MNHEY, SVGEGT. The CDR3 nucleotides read TGTGCCAGCAGTTACAGGGGACTGTACTCCTACAATGAGCAGTTCTTC. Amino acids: CASSYRGLYSYNEQFF.